The 5 T cell receptor beta chains below all came from one sample that was sequenced in a study of blood T cells in healthy people across ages. The second PCR ran 7 to 11 cycles with a sample-barcoded 5' primer and J-beta primers. TCRdb fed the 5' RACE reads into MiXCR, producing one record per CDR3 protein. The sample holds over 1,300,000 distinct CDR3 sequences, 55% to 75% seen once. The specimen was blood. The source of these receptors is a man aged 18 to 29 in good health.

This chain connects TRBV15 to TRBJ1-1; no definite D call. The CDR3 spans 14 residues. CDR1 is LNHNV, CDR2 YYDKDF, per germline (reference sequence). V lost 0 bases and J 12 bases, leaving 17 bases between the germline ends. CDR3 sequence reads: CATSRDQSEAETFF. The CDR3 coding sequence is TGTGCCACCAGCAGAGATCAGAGTGAGGCGGAAACTTTCTTT.

This clonotype was observed at least ten times. The chain has TRBV6-4 and TRBJ2-7; 10 bases line up with TRBD1. J was trimmed by 3 bases and V by 8 bases; bases with no gene match: 4. The CDR3 has 13 residues. Germline lookup yields CDR1 MRHNA and CDR2 SNTAGT. The CDR3 sequence is CASARDRGYEQYF. The CDR3 nucleotides are TGTGCCAGCGCCCGGGACAGGGGCTACGAGCAGTACTTC.

The chain joins TRBV5-1 to TRBJ1-2, with TRBD1 identical over 8 bases. The V segment lost 2 bases and the J segment 4 bases; nucleotides outside the gene matches: 7. Germline CDR1 SGHRS, CDR2 YFSETQ. The CDR3 spans 15 residues. The CDR3 region is CASSFAQGAFYGYTF. The CDR3 nucleotides are TGCGCCAGCAGCTTTGCCCAGGGGGCTTTCTATGGCTACACCTTC.

The chain links TRBV7-8 to TRBJ2-4; 8 bases agree with TRBD2. This CDR3 has 19 amino acids. V trimming: 6 bases; J trimming: 5 bases; junction bases outside the gene matches: 21. The V gene's germline CDR1 is SGHVS and CDR2 FQNEAQ. The CDR3 loop reads CASSRSSHSGAKGQNIQYF. The CDR3 DNA is TGTGCCAGCAGTCGCAGCTCCCATAGCGGGGCCAAGGGGCAAAACATTCAGTACTTC. The variable domain in full, completed from reference TRBV7-8 and TRBJ2-4, reads GAGVSQSPRYKVAKRGQDVALRCDPISGHVSLFWYQQALGQGPEFLTYFQNEAQLDKSGLPSDRFFAERPEGSVSTLKIQRTQQEDSAVYLCASSRSSHSGAKGQNIQYFGAGTRLSVL.

This clonotype was seen a handful of times. The chain uses TRBV20-1 and TRBJ2-5; D remains ambiguous. Trimming cost V 1 base and J 4 bases, with 7 bases left between them. This CDR3 has 12 residues. In germline, CDR1 is DFQATT, CDR2 SNEGSKA (reference sequence). The CDR3 bases are TGCAGTGCTAGAGCTGTCCTAGAGACCCAGTACTTC. As protein: CSARAVLETQYF.